The clone carrying this TCR beta chain was seen once. The sequenced cases were selected for having the highest brain T cell transcript signatures. Method: immunoSEQ multiplex PCR; TCRdb's copy keeps in-frame clones and lacks some. The sample carries 70,000 to 85,000 clones, 90% to 95% recorded once. The CDR3 is 14 residues long. V was pared by 5 bases and J by 3 bases, with 13 bases between. Germline V gene data show CDR1 as MNHEY and CDR2 as SVGAGI. The data were obtained in a study of brain T cells in children with intractable seizures. The chain uses TRBV6-5 and TRBJ1-1, with a tentative D call TRBD1 (5 bases). The TCR was taken from a girl aged 2 to 10 with Rasmussen encephalitis and intractable seizures. The specimen comprised peripheral blood, sampled at surgery. The CDR3 nucleotides read TGTGCCAGCAGTCTGTTCACGGGGGACACTGAAGCTTTCTTT. Translation: CASSLFTGDTEAFF.